These 5 T cell receptor beta chains came from one sample sequenced in a study of blood T cell repertoires in COVID-19. Clones were sequenced by immunoSEQ multiplex PCR, and TCRdb holds only the in-frame ones, with some missing. Of about 170,000 clones listed, about 89% are singletons. The sequencing input was PBMCs or T cells enriched from blood (not recorded which). The source is a woman under 30 who had recovered from COVID-19.

The chain links TRBV27 to TRBJ2-7, with 7 bases that match TRBD2. Germline V gene lookup returns CDR1 MNHEY and CDR2 SMNVEV (reference sequence). The V gene end was trimmed by 4 bases and the J gene end by 0 bases; junction bases not matched to a gene: 0. The CDR3 has 13 amino acids. Written as DNA, the CDR3 is TGTGCCAGCAGTTGGGGGGGCTCCTACGAGCAGTACTTC. Translation gives CASSWGGSYEQYF.

This chain uses TRBV4-3 with TRBJ2-1, with D perhaps matching TRBD2 (6 bases). Germline V lookup: CDR1 LGHNA, CDR2 YSLEER. Trimming cost V 4 bases and J 0 bases, with 13 bases left between them. The CDR3 is 16 residues long. This chain's CDR3 is CASSRGTSSSYNEQFF. The CDR3 DNA reads as TGCGCCAGCAGCCGCGGGACCTCGAGCTCCTACAATGAGCAGTTCTTC.

The V call is TRBV30, the J call TRBJ2-7, with D perhaps matching TRBD2 (6 bases). The CDR3 is 17 amino acids. Germline-derived CDR1 and CDR2 are GTSNPN and SVGIG (reference sequence). Trimming took 0 bases from V and 0 from J, leaving 18 bases between them. In DNA form, the CDR3 reads TGTGCCTGGAGTGTACGTATGGGGAGGCTGAGCTCCTACGAGCAGTACTTC. Translation gives CAWSVRMGRLSSYEQYF.

The table lists this clone with a few counts. The genes are TRBV6-1 and TRBJ2-3; 8 bases align to TRBD2. Losses at the gene ends were 1 base for V and 0 bases for J; bases not matched to a gene: 6. The CDR3 has 17 residues. The germline V gene encodes CDR1 MNHNS and CDR2 SASEGT. The CDR3 is CASSEGLGLGSTDTQYF. The CDR3 DNA reads as TGTGCCAGCAGTGAAGGATTGGGACTAGGGAGCACAGATACGCAGTATTTT.

This clone was counted once. The V gene is TRBV24-1, the J gene TRBJ2-3; the match to TRBD2 covers 9 bases. Germline V CDR1 and CDR2: KGHDR, SFDVKD. Germline trimming cut 5 bases from V and 5 bases from J; bases unmatched to any gene: 4. The CDR3 has 14 residues. CDR3 region: CATSARRGGDTQYF. CDR3 DNA: TGTGCCACCAGTGCTCGGCGGGGGGGAGATACGCAGTATTTT.